This paragraph covers one T cell receptor beta chain sequence. What it recognizes is unknown. This CDR3 contains 13 residues. The germline V gene has CDR1 GTSNPN and CDR2 SVGIG (reference sequence). Trimming at V came to 2 bases and at J to 10 bases, leaving 7 bases not matched to a gene. These data belong to a study of T cell responses to AZD1222 COVID-19 vaccine. Whole-study context: Second doses that came at about 4 or about 12 weeks were put together.

Produced via immunoSEQ multiplex PCR; TCRdb's table is partial and in-frame only. Among 130,000 or so clones, more than 85% were seen once, and the ten largest hold 3.1%. Findings and limits, study-wide: Repertoire sampling occurred only after the peak T cell response. Donors skewed white British and female; clonal diversity was possibly underestimated.

The sample in question was peripheral blood, obtained on day 0 of AZD1222 vaccination. The chain has TRBV30 and TRBJ1-4; 7 bases fit TRBD1. The clonotype was recovered from an adult in good health. For the CDR3, the DNA is TGTGCCTGGAGTCGACTCTGGACAGGAAAACTGTTTTTT. As protein: CAWSRLWTGKLFF.